The 24 T cell receptor beta chains given below trace back to one sample, sequenced in a study of monozygotic twins with inflammatory bowel disease. TCRdb reworked the 5' RACE reads into one entry per CDR3 protein, no DNA. Found here are about 450,000 distinct CDR3 sequences; the top ten clones hold about 2.2%. Sequencing was done on a sample of blood. The receptors originated from a human donor with ulcerative colitis or Crohn's disease, or a healthy co-twin of an affected twin (not recorded which).

V is TRBV7-2 and J is TRBJ1-5; TCRdb returns TRBD1, unconfirmable since there is no DNA. Germline lookup yields CDR1 SGHTA and CDR2 FQGNSA. This CDR3 has 15 amino acids. Here the CDR3 reads CASSLVDGTGQPQHF.

The chain is built from TRBV4-2 and TRBJ1-1; the D call from TCRdb, TRBD1, cannot be confirmed without DNA. The CDR3 has 16 amino acids. Per the germline V gene, CDR1 is LGHNA and CDR2 is YNFKEQ. The CDR3 loop is CASSQVTGQGGTEAFF.

This sequence joins TRBV11-1 and TRBJ2-1; TCRdb's D call, TRBD2, is unchecked because there is no DNA. Germline V CDR1 and CDR2: SGHAT, FQDESV (reference sequence). This CDR3 is 19 amino acids long. Here the CDR3 reads CASSLPSSGGEGSYNEQFF.

The rearrangement links TRBV7-3 to TRBJ1-2. This CDR3 spans 13 amino acids. Germline assignment: CDR1 SGHTA and CDR2 FQGTGA. The CDR3 spells CASSLEGFYGYTF. The complete variable domain, with remaining parts taken from reference TRBV7-3 and TRBJ1-2, reads GAGVSQTPSNKVTEKGKYVELRCDPISGHTALYWYRQSLGQGPEFLIYFQGTGAADDSGLPNDRFFAVRPEGSVSTLKIQRTERGDSAVYLCASSLEGFYGYTFGSGTRLTVV.

The chain combines TRBV20-1 with TRBJ1-1; checking the TCRdb D call of TRBD1 is not possible without DNA. This CDR3 spans 14 amino acids. The V gene's germline CDR1 is DFQATT and CDR2 SNEGSKA (reference sequence). The CDR3 loop reads CSASPGQLNTEAFF.

This chain links TRBV29-1 with TRBJ2-7; the TRBD1 assignment by TCRdb is unverifiable without DNA. Germline loops: CDR1 SQVTM, CDR2 ANQGSEA. The CDR3 extends over 13 amino acids. CDR3 in amino acids: CSVSTGGGYEQYF.

The chain carries TRBV20-1 and TRBJ2-3; TCRdb's D call of TRBD2 is untestable without DNA. Germline lookup yields CDR1 DFQATT and CDR2 SNEGSKA (reference sequence). This CDR3 has 16 residues. The CDR3 loop is CSATRLDMTHTDTQYF.

The V and J genes are TRBV11-2 and TRBJ2-7; TCRdb proposes TRBD2, but this gene call is untestable without DNA. Germline assignment: CDR1 SGHAT and CDR2 FQNNGV. The length of the CDR3 is 14 residues. The CDR3 loop is CASSPGLAGEEQYF.

J is TRBJ2-3 and V is TRBV11-2; the D gene TCRdb calls, TRBD2, cannot be checked with no DNA. Germline V gives CDR1 SGHAT, CDR2 FQNNGV. The CDR3 extends over 16 amino acids. The CDR3 spells CASSLQLGRYTDTQYF.

The chain joins TRBV19 to TRBJ2-1; there is no DNA to check the TCRdb D call of TRBD2. Germline V gives CDR1 LNHDA, CDR2 SQIVND (reference sequence). The CDR3 has 13 residues. Here the CDR3 reads CASRGLAGDEQFF.

This chain uses TRBV2 with TRBJ1-5; TCRdb reports TRBD1, a call that lacks DNA to check it against. CDR1 is SNHLY, CDR2 FYNNEI, per germline. CDR3 size: 14 residues. The CDR3 sequence is CASSEGGASRPQHF.

V gene TRBV10-3 combines with J gene TRBJ2-3; the D call from TCRdb, TRBD2, cannot be confirmed without DNA. The germline CDR1 and CDR2 sequences are ENHRY and SYGVKD. The CDR3 has 13 residues. The CDR3 protein is CASQEGPADTQYF.

The chain carries TRBV19 and TRBJ2-3; TCRdb picks TRBD1, but there is no DNA to check that call. Germline V gene sequence: CDR1 LNHDA, CDR2 SQIVND (reference sequence). This CDR3 is built from 14 residues. CDR3: CASRETGGTSAQYF. The variable domain in full, completed from reference TRBV19 and TRBJ2-3, reads DGGITQSPKYLFRKEGQNVTLSCEQNLNHDAMYWYRQDPGQGLRLIYYSQIVNDFQKGDIAEGYSVSREKKESFPLTVTSAQKNPTAFYLCASRETGGTSAQYFGPGTRLTVL.

V gene TRBV4-3 combines with J gene TRBJ2-5; TCRdb indicates TRBD1, and absent DNA this call remains unverified. CDR1 LGHNA and CDR2 YSLEER come from the germline V gene. The CDR3 runs to 15 residues. The CDR3 protein is CASSQELGRGETQYF.

The rearrangement uses TRBV4-1 and TRBJ1-6; with no DNA, the TCRdb D assignment of TRBD1 cannot be verified. From germline, CDR1 is MGHRA and CDR2 YSYEKL. This CDR3 contains 14 residues. The CDR3 loop reads CASSQGRQGRTLHF.

V gene TRBV5-1 combines with J gene TRBJ2-1. The CDR3 contains 13 residues. Per the germline V gene, CDR1 is SGHRS and CDR2 is YFSETQ. The CDR3 protein is CASRSGLRNEQFF.

The chain couples TRBV7-2 to TRBJ2-2; TCRdb's D call, TRBD2, is unchecked because there is no DNA. Germline CDR1 SGHTA, CDR2 FQGNSA. The CDR3 sequence is 18 residues long. The CDR3 loop is CASSLAWLSGGNTGELFF.

The chain carries TRBV5-1 and TRBJ2-1; the D call from TCRdb, TRBD1, cannot be confirmed without DNA. The CDR3 totals 15 residues. CDR1 is SGHRS, CDR2 YFSETQ, per germline. The CDR3 here is CASSVTGASYNEQFF.

The chain links TRBV2 to TRBJ2-4; no DNA is available, so the TRBD1 call from TCRdb remains unchecked. Germline assignment: CDR1 SNHLY and CDR2 FYNNEI. The CDR3 covers 15 residues. This chain's CDR3 is CASTATRTGWDIQYF. Combining the CDR3 with reference TRBV2 and TRBJ2-4 gives the whole variable domain EPEVTQTPSHQVTQMGQEVILRCVPISNHLYFYWYRQILGQKVEFLVSFYNNEISEKSEIFDDQFSVERPDGSNFTLKIRSTKLEDSAMYFCASTATRTGWDIQYFGAGTRLSVL.

V and J are TRBV18 and TRBJ2-1; TCRdb indicates TRBD1, and absent DNA this call remains unverified. This CDR3 spans 16 amino acids. Per germline, CDR1 KGHSH and CDR2 LQKENI. CDR3 sequence reads: CASSPQGQGGYNEQFF.

This sequence joins TRBV18 and TRBJ1-4; TCRdb's assignment of TRBD1 cannot be checked, as there is no DNA. Germline V CDR1 and CDR2: KGHSH, LQKENI. This CDR3 contains 16 residues. This CDR3 is CASSPLFQGTTEKLFF. The whole variable domain, filled in from reference TRBV18 and TRBJ1-4, reads NAGVMQNPRHLVRRRGQEARLRCSPMKGHSHVYWYRQLPEEGLKFMVYLQKENIIDESGMPKERFSAEFPKEGPSILRIQQVVRGDSAAYFCASSPLFQGTTEKLFFGSGTQLSVL.

V and J are TRBV7-2 and TRBJ1-4; TCRdb indicates TRBD1, and absent DNA this call remains unverified. The CDR3 covers 14 residues. Looked up from germline, CDR1 is SGHTA and CDR2 is FQGNSA. The CDR3 sequence: CASSLGGLHEKLFF.

The chain couples TRBV7-9 to TRBJ2-3. The CDR3 totals 13 residues. Germline CDR1 reads SEHNR; CDR2 reads FQNEAQ (reference sequence). CDR3 sequence reads: CASSSTSGHTQYF.

This rearrangement joins TRBV24-1 to TRBJ2-1. The CDR3 runs to 16 residues. Germline lookup yields CDR1 KGHDR and CDR2 SFDVKD. The CDR3 protein is CATSDLTVTSYNEQFF.